Listed here are 28 T cell receptor beta chains from one sample, sequenced in a study of T-cell reconstitution after alpha-beta-depleted transplantation in children. Molecular barcoding with unique molecular identifiers was used for the TCRbeta library. TCRdb reprocessed the PCR reads with MiXCR, giving one entry per CDR3 protein. This sample has hundreds of thousands of distinct CDR3 sequences, with about 15% found just once. Material: PBMCs from the stem cell graft donor, obtained from the stem cell graft. The receptors come from a human donor who donated a stem cell graft to a child with acute myeloid leukemia.

This clonotype occurred many times. The V call is TRBV5-6, the J call TRBJ2-3, with D uncertain. From germline, CDR1 is SGHDT and CDR2 YYEEEE. Trimming pared 4 bases from V and 2 bases from J, leaving 5 bases between. The CDR3 totals 12 residues. As DNA, the CDR3 is TGTGCCAGCAGCCTGATCACAGATACGCAGTATTTT. The encoded protein is CASSLITDTQYF.

Many counts were recorded for this clonotype. V is TRBV20-1 and J is TRBJ1-3; 8 positions match TRBD1. The CDR3 length is 13 residues. The V and J ends lost 6 bases and 4 bases, in that order; junction bases with no gene match: 5. Looked up from germline, CDR1 is DFQATT and CDR2 is SNEGSKA (reference sequence). This chain's CDR3 is CSAWTGWGNTIYF. Here the CDR3 DNA reads TGCAGTGCGTGGACAGGGTGGGGAAACACCATATATTTT.

The chain employs TRBV7-2 and TRBJ2-5; 11 nucleotides line up with TRBD1. This CDR3 contains 17 residues. The V segment lost 5 bases and the J segment 2 bases; nucleotides outside the gene matches: 10. The V gene's germline CDR1 is SGHTA and CDR2 FQGNSA. The CDR3 sequence is CASSKYRDRGLQETQYF. The CDR3 DNA reads as TGTGCCAGCAGCAAATACCGGGACAGGGGGTTGCAAGAGACCCAGTACTTC. Full variable domain (rest looked up from reference TRBV7-2 and TRBJ2-5): GAGVSQSPSNKVTEKGKDVELRCDPISGHTALYWYRQSLGQGLEFLIYFQGNSAPDKSGLPSDRFSAERTGGSVSTLTIQRTQQEDSAVYLCASSKYRDRGLQETQYFGPGTRLLVL.

Many counts were recorded for this clonotype. The V gene is TRBV7-2, the J gene TRBJ2-1; TRBD2 agrees at 14 bases. J was trimmed by 6 bases and V by 0 bases; bases with no gene match: 10. The V gene's germline CDR1 is SGHTA and CDR2 FQGNSA. The CDR3 has 19 amino acids. DNA for the CDR3: TGTGCCAGCAGCTTAGCCGGGGGACTAGCGGGGGCCGGTCCCAATGAGCAGTTCTTC. Its protein product is CASSLAGGLAGAGPNEQFF.

This clonotype was counted a few times. The chain uses TRBV5-1 and TRBJ1-1; the match to TRBD1 covers 7 bases. The trim removed 0 bases at V and 3 bases at J, leaving 5 bases unmatched. CDR3 length: 15 residues. CDR1 and CDR2 (germline): SGHRS, YFSETQ. The CDR3 DNA reads as TGCGCCAGCAGCTTGGACACCAGGGGGGACACTGAAGCTTTCTTT. It yields the protein CASSLDTRGDTEAFF.

There are many counts of this clonotype. This rearrangement joins TRBV20-1 to TRBJ2-5, with D possibly TRBD1 on 5 matching bases. Germline lookup yields CDR1 DFQATT and CDR2 SNEGSKA (reference sequence). There are 15 residues in the CDR3. V was clipped by 1 base and J by 7 bases, with 19 bases between them. The CDR3 DNA reads TGCAGTGCTAGAGCCGATTCAGGGCGCGACAGGACCCAGTACTTC. Its protein product is CSARADSGRDRTQYF.

The V gene is TRBV7-9, the J gene TRBJ1-2; D may be TRBD1 (5 bases). CDR1 SEHNR and CDR2 FQNEAQ come from the germline V gene (reference sequence). V was clipped by 0 bases and J by 8 bases, with 16 bases between them. The CDR3 covers 15 residues. In DNA form, the CDR3 reads TGTGCCAGCAGCTTAGCCCCCGGGACGAGAGACGGCTACACCTTC. Its translation: CASSLAPGTRDGYTF.

In its sample, this clonotype was seen a few times. The rearrangement joins TRBV5-1 to TRBJ1-1; D might be TRBD1 (5 bases). CDR1 is SGHRS, CDR2 YFSETQ, per germline. The ends were cut back, 4 bases at V and 3 bases at J, with 25 bases in the middle. The CDR3 sequence is 18 residues long. The CDR3 region is CASSPGGTPRGGDTEAFF. In DNA form, the CDR3 reads TGCGCCAGCAGCCCGGGGGGGACTCCTCGAGGCGGGGACACTGAAGCTTTCTTT.

This clonotype was seen a handful of times. The chain combines TRBV15 with TRBJ1-6, with D hard to call. Trimming pared 0 bases from V and 8 bases from J, leaving 5 bases between. The CDR3 extends over 13 amino acids. Germline V gene sequence: CDR1 LNHNV, CDR2 YYDKDF (reference sequence). CDR3 in amino acids: CATSRDKDSPLHF. The CDR3 DNA is TGTGCCACCAGCAGAGACAAGGATTCACCCCTCCACTTT.

This clonotype has just a few counts. The chain employs TRBV28 and TRBJ1-6; no firm D call. The germline CDR1 and CDR2 sequences are MDHEN and SYDVKM. Trimming took 2 bases from V and 13 from J, leaving 21 bases between them. The CDR3 is 16 amino acids. The CDR3 nucleotides read TGTGCCAGCAGTTTAGTATCCGGGTTTGAAATGTTTCCCCTCCACTTT. Amino acid sequence: CASSLVSGFEMFPLHF.

The chain combines TRBV7-7 with TRBJ2-5; unclear D gene. The germline V gene has CDR1 SSHAT and CDR2 FNYEAQ (reference sequence). V was trimmed by 0 bases and J by 5 bases, leaving 10 bases between them. CDR3 size: 14 residues. The CDR3 coding sequence is TGTGCCAGCAGCTTAGCAGGGAAGCAGGAGACCCAGTACTTC. It specifies CASSLAGKQETQYF. Based on the CDR3 plus reference TRBV7-7 and TRBJ2-5, the full variable domain is GAGVSQSPRYKVTKRGQDVTLRCDPISSHATLYWYQQALGQGPEFLTYFNYEAQPDKSGLPSDRFSAERPEGSISTLTIQRTEQRDSAMYRCASSLAGKQETQYFGPGTRLLVL.

The chain uses TRBV7-9 and TRBJ2-1; possibly TRBD1 for D (6 bases). The CDR3 totals 16 residues. Per the germline V gene, CDR1 is SEHNR and CDR2 is FQNEAQ (reference sequence). Trimming left V 5 bases short and J 4 bases short, with 18 bases between. The CDR3 DNA reads TGTGCCAGCAGCCGGGTAGGGGGAACGCGGTACAATGAGCAGTTCTTC. Encoded protein: CASSRVGGTRYNEQFF.

This clonotype was seen more than once but under ten times. This rearrangement joins TRBV28 to TRBJ1-2; D is unclear. This CDR3 is built from 13 residues. Germline CDR1 is MDHEN and CDR2 is SYDVKM. Trimming stripped 6 bases from V and 4 bases from J, with 12 bases between. CDR3 DNA: TGTGCCAGCAGGCCAGACCGCATCTATGGCTACACCTTC. Its protein is CASRPDRIYGYTF.

V gene TRBV15 combines with J gene TRBJ1-4; D may be TRBD1 (5 bases). CDR1 and CDR2 (germline): LNHNV, YYDKDF (reference sequence). Deletions cut 0 bases from V and 2 bases from J, with 16 bases between. The CDR3 sequence is 18 residues long. The CDR3 DNA follows: TGTGCCACCAGCAGAGATCGGGGGGGGTTGGCGACTAATGAAAAACTGTTTTTT. Amino acids: CATSRDRGGLATNEKLFF.

The sample holds many counts of this clonotype. This sequence joins TRBV4-3 and TRBJ2-4; 10 nucleotides agree with TRBD1. Germline loops: CDR1 LGHNA, CDR2 YSLEER. With 4 bases clipped from V and 8 bases from J, the junction kept 14 bases outside the gene matches. This CDR3 region has 17 residues. The CDR3 bases are TGCGCCAGCAGCCTCCGGTCGGGACAGGGGATCGTCGACATTCAGTACTTC. This sequence encodes CASSLRSGQGIVDIQYF.

This clonotype has a count of ten or more. This chain connects TRBV12-3 or TRBV12-4 to TRBJ2-5; possible D gene TRBD1, 6 bases. V dropped 1 base and J dropped 2 bases, with 8 bases sitting between them. The CDR3 runs 14 residues. Here the CDR3 DNA reads TGTGCCAGCAGTTTAGGGACAGAGCAAGAGACCCAGTACTTC. Protein: CASSLGTEQETQYF.

This chain links TRBV3-1 with TRBJ1-6; the D is unclear. The CDR3 consists of 13 residues. The germline V gene encodes CDR1 LGHDT and CDR2 YNNKEL (reference sequence). The V and J ends lost 2 bases and 10 bases respectively, with 9 bases between them. The CDR3 here is CASSQPSRSPLHF. The CDR3 DNA sequence: TGTGCCAGCAGCCAACCGTCGCGGTCACCCCTCCACTTT.

Concerning this clonotype: The CDR3 ends on some other residue instead of the conserved phenylalanine or tryptophan, so this is likely a read error. The chain carries TRBV15 and TRBJ1-2, with D unresolved. V was clipped by 1 base and J by 6 bases, with 12 bases between them. Germline CDR1 reads LNHNV; CDR2 reads YYDKDF (reference sequence). CDR3 length: 14 residues. This CDR3 is CATSRGRNYNGYTL. CDR3 nucleotides: TGTGCCACCAGCAGAGGACGGAACTATAATGGCTACACCTTG.

The chain carries TRBV5-1 and TRBJ2-3; D is undetermined. V was clipped by 4 bases and J by 0 bases, with 18 bases between them. Germline loops: CDR1 SGHRS, CDR2 YFSETQ. CDR3 length: 17 residues. CDR3 amino acids: CASSLSPGGTSTDTQYF. In nucleotides, the CDR3 is TGCGCCAGCAGCCTCTCCCCGGGCGGTACTAGCACAGATACGCAGTATTTT.

This clonotype was seen more than once but under ten times. The chain couples TRBV20-1 to TRBJ1-4; tentatively, D is TRBD1 (5 bases). This CDR3 has 15 amino acids. The germline gives CDR1 DFQATT, CDR2 SNEGSKA (reference sequence). The V gene lost 1 base and the J gene lost 4 bases, with 13 bases spanning the gap. The DNA for the CDR3 is TGCAGTGCTAGAGGTTCGGGGGGAGGTAATGAAAAACTGTTTTTT. It translates to CSARGSGGGNEKLFF.

J is TRBJ1-2 and V is TRBV25-1; tentatively, D is TRBD1 (6 bases). The V end was cut by 1 base, the J end by 8 bases, with 17 bases between. The length of the CDR3 is 15 residues. CDR1 is MGHDK and CDR2 is SYGVNS in the germline V gene. The CDR3 DNA sequence: TGTGCCAGCAGTGAATGGGTCGGGCAGGGGTACGGCTACACCTTC. Translated: CASSEWVGQGYGYTF.

This clonotype occurred a few times. The rearrangement links TRBV5-6 to TRBJ2-2, with D uncertain. V was shortened by 0 bases and J by 1 base, with 13 bases between the two germline ends. The CDR3 consists of 17 residues. The V gene's germline CDR1 is SGHDT and CDR2 YYEEEE. The CDR3 here is CASSLVITARNTGELFF. DNA of the CDR3: TGTGCCAGCAGCTTGGTTATCACGGCCCGGAACACCGGGGAGCTGTTTTTT.

This clonotype was seen ten or more times. The chain carries TRBV7-2 and TRBJ2-4, with 8 bases matching TRBD2. The ends lost 5 bases at V and 9 bases at J; junction bases unmatched: 6. The CDR3 loop spans 13 amino acids. Germline V lookup: CDR1 SGHTA, CDR2 FQGNSA. CDR3 amino acids: CASSGRTSSIQYF. The CDR3 DNA follows: TGTGCCAGCAGCGGTAGGACTAGCAGCATTCAGTACTTC.

A remark on this clonotype: Being one base from a much bigger clone, this may be a read error. The CDR3, as DNA: TGTGCCAGCAGTATACATCAGCCCCAGCATTTT. Translation: CASSIHQPQHF. The chain carries TRBV28 and TRBJ1-5; D is uncertain. Trimming shortened V by 5 bases and J by 5 bases, and 4 bases separated the two germline ends. Per germline, CDR1 MDHEN and CDR2 SYDVKM. There are 11 residues in the CDR3.

In its sample, this clonotype was seen many times. The chain has TRBV13 and TRBJ2-5; tentatively, D is TRBD1 or TRBD2 (6 bases each). Looked up from germline, CDR1 is PRHDT and CDR2 is FYEKMQ (reference sequence). The CDR3 extends over 16 amino acids. Between the trimmed V and J ends, which lost 6 bases and 5 bases, there was a span of 22 bases. CDR3 protein: CASSPGGLYRKETQYF. For the CDR3, the DNA is TGTGCCAGCAGTCCCGGGGGCTTGTATCGAAAGGAGACCCAGTACTTC.

The V gene is TRBV6-1, the J gene TRBJ2-3; 14 positions match TRBD2. Germline CDR1 MNHNS, CDR2 SASEGT. The CDR3 runs to 19 residues. J gave up 4 bases and V 4 bases, and 13 bases lay outside the gene matches. Here the CDR3 reads CASSARLAGGPVRADTQYF. In nucleotides, the CDR3 is TGTGCCAGCAGTGCGCGACTAGCGGGGGGGCCTGTGAGGGCAGATACGCAGTATTTT.

This chain joins TRBV20-1 and TRBJ1-4; D is undetermined. The V end was cut by 5 bases, the J end by 5 bases, with 15 bases between. The CDR3 runs to 14 residues. The germline V gene has CDR1 DFQATT and CDR2 SNEGSKA (reference sequence). The DNA for the CDR3 is TGCAGTGCTGAGGACCCGGCAGCAAATGAAAAACTGTTTTTT. As protein: CSAEDPAANEKLFF.

Many counts were recorded for this clonotype. CDR3 coding DNA: TGCAGTGCTAGATATCTGGGGGCAGTCCATCGGGCCATTCAGTACTTC. Residues: CSARYLGAVHRAIQYF. This sequence joins TRBV20-1 and TRBJ2-4; tentatively, D is TRBD1 (6 bases). The V gene lost 2 bases and the J gene lost 9 bases, with 23 bases spanning the gap. The CDR3 has 16 residues. Germline assignment: CDR1 DFQATT and CDR2 SNEGSKA (reference sequence).